The present T cell receptor beta chain was sequenced within a study of blood T cell repertoires in COVID-19. The data were produced by immunoSEQ multiplex PCR, yet TCRdb's version contains in-frame clones alone and is incomplete. Of more than 200,000 clones listed, over 70% are singletons. The CDR3 is 14 residues long. Trimming left V 4 bases short and J 2 bases short, with 12 bases between. The germline gives CDR1 SNHLY, CDR2 FYNNEI. What was sequenced was PBMCs or T cells enriched from blood (not recorded which). V usage is TRBV2 and J usage is TRBJ2-7, with D possibly matching TRBD1 (6 bases). The source of this sequence is a woman younger than 45 who had been exposed to COVID-19. The DNA for the CDR3 is TGTGCCAGCAGTGTCACAGGGTATACCTACGAGCAGTACTTC. It yields the protein CASSVTGYTYEQYF.